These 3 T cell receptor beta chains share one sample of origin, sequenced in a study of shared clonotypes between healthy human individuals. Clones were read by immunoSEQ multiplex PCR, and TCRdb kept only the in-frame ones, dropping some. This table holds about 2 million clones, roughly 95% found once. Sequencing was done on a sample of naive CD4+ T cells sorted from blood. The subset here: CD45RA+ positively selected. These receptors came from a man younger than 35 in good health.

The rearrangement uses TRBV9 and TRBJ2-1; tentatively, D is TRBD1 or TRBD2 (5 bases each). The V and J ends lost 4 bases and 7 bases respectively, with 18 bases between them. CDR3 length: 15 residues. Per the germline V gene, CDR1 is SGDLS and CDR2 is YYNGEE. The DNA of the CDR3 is TGTGCCAGCAGCCCTCCAGGGACCCTGGGGAATGAGCAGTTCTTC. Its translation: CASSPPGTLGNEQFF.

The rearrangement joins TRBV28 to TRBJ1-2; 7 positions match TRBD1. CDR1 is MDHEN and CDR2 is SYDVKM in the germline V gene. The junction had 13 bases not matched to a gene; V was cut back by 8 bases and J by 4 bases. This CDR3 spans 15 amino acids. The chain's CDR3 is CASQTPPRTGYGYTF. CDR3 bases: TGTGCCAGCCAAACCCCCCCTCGGACAGGCTATGGCTACACCTTC.

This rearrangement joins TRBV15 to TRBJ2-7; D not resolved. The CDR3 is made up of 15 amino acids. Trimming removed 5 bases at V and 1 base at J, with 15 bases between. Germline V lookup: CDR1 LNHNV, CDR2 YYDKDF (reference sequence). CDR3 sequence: CATSPNGLGSYEQYF. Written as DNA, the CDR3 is TGTGCCACCAGCCCAAACGGTCTTGGTTCCTACGAGCAGTACTTC.